This T cell receptor beta chain was captured in a study of human T cells and chemical hapten exposure. Across the study: Scalp application of diphenylcyclopropenone was performed weekly in patients across the entire approximately 24-week study. Patients, predominantly female, presented with alopecia areata, totalis or universalis. Study-wide results and limits: Large CDR3 similarity clusters arose significantly more often from expanded TCRs than from controls. TCRs at a frequency above 1 in 1000 stayed unchanged with DPC sensitization.

TCRdb reprocessed the RACE reads with MiXCR, giving one entry per CDR3 protein. There are roughly 100,000 distinct CDR3 sequences in the sample; more than 10% occur only once, and 1.5% to 2% lies in the top ten. The CDR3 covers 16 residues. Germline CDR1 SNHLY, CDR2 FYNNEI. V was cut by 1 base and J by 2 bases, with 12 bases left in between. Only a few counts were recorded for this clonotype. The antigen is unknown. Time point denoted: pre-sensitization, week 0. Treatment denoted: therapeutic diphenylcyclopropenone sensitization with weekly scalp DPC. The chain employs TRBV2 and TRBJ1-5; D remains unclear. The sequencing used whole blood, collected in connection with sensitization to the hapten diphenylcyclopropenone (DPC). The origin of this receptor is a woman aged 45 to 65 with alopecia areata. Some clones in this sample may be carry-over from other donors' samples. The CDR3 here is CASSEVRWTGNQPQHF. The CDR3 region has the DNA TGTGCCAGCAGTGAAGTGAGGTGGACGGGCAATCAGCCCCAGCATTTT.